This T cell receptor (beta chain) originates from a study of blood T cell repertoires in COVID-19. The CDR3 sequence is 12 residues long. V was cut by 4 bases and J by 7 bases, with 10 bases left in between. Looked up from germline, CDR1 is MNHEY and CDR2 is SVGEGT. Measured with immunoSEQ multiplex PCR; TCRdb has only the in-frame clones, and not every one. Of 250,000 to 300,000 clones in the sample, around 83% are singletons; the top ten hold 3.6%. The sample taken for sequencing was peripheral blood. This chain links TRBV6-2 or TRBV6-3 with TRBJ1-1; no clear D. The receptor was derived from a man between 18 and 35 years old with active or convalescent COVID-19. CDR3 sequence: CASSFGRGEAFF. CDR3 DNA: TGTGCCAGCAGTTTCGGACGGGGTGAAGCTTTCTTT.